The 32 T cell receptor beta chains below all came from one sample that was sequenced in a study of T cells in Graves' hyperthyroidism and ophthalmopathy. Template material for amplifying TCR beta CDR3 regions consisted of RNA transcripts. In the first-round RT-PCR of the TCR CDR3, the HTBI primer set was used. TCRdb passed the multiplex PCR reads through MiXCR, listing each CDR3 protein once. Seen here are some 650,000 distinct CDR3 sequences, around 15% observed once, and the top ten hold more than 3%. What was sequenced was blood. The receptors derive from a woman in her 40s with Graves' ophthalmopathy.

The chain combines TRBV9 with TRBJ2-3, with TRBD2 matching over 11 bases. Germline values: CDR1 SGDLS, CDR2 YYNGEE. After removal of 2 bases from V and 5 bases from J, the junction contained 4 bases not matched to a gene. The CDR3 sequence is 15 residues long. CDR3 sequence (DNA): TGTGCCAGCAGCGTCCTAGCGGGGGGCGGAGATACGCAGTATTTT. Protein sequence: CASSVLAGGGDTQYF.

This clonotype turned up a few times. The V call is TRBV20-1, the J call TRBJ1-1; unclear D gene. The CDR3 spans 11 residues. Germline lookup yields CDR1 DFQATT and CDR2 SNEGSKA (reference sequence). The V end lost 7 bases, the J end lost 3 bases, and 9 bases lay between the germline ends. CDR3 nucleotides: TGCAGTGGCCCGAAGGACACTGAAGCTTTCTTT. This sequence encodes CSGPKDTEAFF.

This clonotype was seen a few times. This rearrangement joins TRBV20-1 to TRBJ1-1; D is uncertain. V was cut by 6 bases and J by 6 bases, with 14 bases left in between. Germline V gene lookup returns CDR1 DFQATT and CDR2 SNEGSKA (reference sequence). The length of the CDR3 is 12 residues. The CDR3 spells CSAPVKLAEAFF. The CDR3 DNA reads as TGCAGTGCCCCCGTAAAGTTGGCTGAAGCTTTCTTT.

This clonotype has at least ten counts. The chain recombines TRBV3-1 with TRBJ1-5; D is undetermined. Trimming took 1 base from V and 5 from J, leaving 6 bases between them. Germline V gives CDR1 LGHDT, CDR2 YNNKEL (reference sequence). CDR3 size: 13 residues. The CDR3 here is CASSQGSDQPQHF. Here the CDR3 DNA reads TGTGCCAGCAGCCAAGGTTCCGATCAGCCCCAGCATTTT.

The chain uses TRBV20-1 and TRBJ1-5; 7 bases map to TRBD1. This CDR3 contains 14 residues. With V trimmed by 5 bases and J by 2 bases, 6 bases remained unmatched. In germline, CDR1 is DFQATT, CDR2 SNEGSKA (reference sequence). CDR3 DNA sequence: TGCAGTGCTGAGGACAGGCGAGGCAATCAGCCCCAGCATTTT. Amino acid sequence: CSAEDRRGNQPQHF.

There are many counts of this clonotype. The chain combines TRBV5-1 with TRBJ2-5; 12 bases are shared with TRBD2. Germline values: CDR1 SGHRS, CDR2 YFSETQ. V trimming: 0 bases; J trimming: 1 base; junction bases outside the gene matches: 1. The CDR3 is 16 amino acids. In DNA, the CDR3 is TGCGCCAGCAGCTTGGCTAGCGGGAGGGCCCAAGAGACCCAGTACTTC. Translated, it gives CASSLASGRAQETQYF.

This clonotype occurred a few times. CDR3 nucleotide sequence: TGTGCCAGCAGCTTAGGGTTCCCGGGCCTCGGGGAGCTGTTTTTT. Amino acid sequence: CASSLGFPGLGELFF. The genes are TRBV7-6 and TRBJ2-2; D is uncertain. This CDR3 contains 15 residues. Germline assignment: CDR1 SGHVS and CDR2 FNYEAQ. The V end lost 1 base, the J end lost 7 bases, and 13 bases lay between the germline ends. The full variable domain, its missing parts supplied by reference TRBV7-6 and TRBJ2-2, is GAGVSQSPRYKVTKRGQDVALRCDPISGHVSLYWYRQALGQGPEFLTYFNYEAQQDKSGLPNDRFSAERPEGSISTLTIQRTEQRDSAMYRCASSLGFPGLGELFFGEGSRLTVL.

The chain is built from TRBV12-3 or TRBV12-4 and TRBJ2-3; TRBD2 matches 10 bases. This CDR3 has 16 amino acids. The junction had 11 bases not matched to a gene; V was cut back by 5 bases and J by 6 bases. CDR3 DNA: TGTGCCAGCAGTCTGGGGAGAGCGGGGGGGCGGGATACGCAGTATTTT. Residues: CASSLGRAGGRDTQYF.

The table lists this clonotype with a few counts. This chain joins TRBV28 and TRBJ2-7, with TRBD1 identical over 9 bases. CDR3 length equals 17 residues. Germline V gene lookup returns CDR1 MDHEN and CDR2 SYDVKM. The ends lost 5 bases at V and 0 bases at J; junction bases unmatched: 11. CDR3 DNA sequence: TGTGCCAGCAGTCCTCCCACCGGGACAGGGAACTCCTACGAGCAGTACTTC. Amino acid sequence: CASSPPTGTGNSYEQYF.

V is TRBV6-1 and J is TRBJ1-5; 9 bases are a match to TRBD1. The CDR3 covers 13 residues. From germline, CDR1 is MNHNS and CDR2 SASEGT. V lost 10 bases and J lost 7; bases outside the gene matches: 8. CDR3 loop: CATTPGQGQPQHF. The CDR3 DNA follows: TGTGCCACAACCCCGGGACAGGGACAGCCCCAGCATTTT.

The chain recombines TRBV6-1 with TRBJ2-3, with 10 bases matching TRBD2. Germline V gene lookup returns CDR1 MNHNS and CDR2 SASEGT. The CDR3 length is 14 residues. J gave up 6 bases and V 8 bases, and 8 bases lay outside the gene matches. CDR3 DNA: TGTGCCAGCGAAAGGACTAGCGGCAGGGATACGCAGTATTTT. Translation: CASERTSGRDTQYF.

The chain is built from TRBV5-1 and TRBJ2-7, with 12 bases identical to TRBD1. The length of the CDR3 is 15 residues. CDR1 is SGHRS, CDR2 YFSETQ, per germline. V lost 7 bases to trimming and J lost 3 bases; unmatched junction nucleotides: 8. CDR3 sequence reads: CASSNRDRGLYEQYF. In DNA, the CDR3 is TGCGCCAGCTCGAACCGGGACAGGGGGCTCTACGAGCAGTACTTC.

Many counts were recorded for this clonotype. This sequence joins TRBV28 and TRBJ2-7; perhaps TRBD2 as D (5 bases). CDR1 and CDR2 (germline): MDHEN, SYDVKM. V was trimmed by 3 bases and J by 1 base, leaving 13 bases between them. CDR3 size: 15 residues. The DNA of the CDR3 is TGTGCCAGCAGTTTTGAGGGTCTCCTTTCCTACGAGCAGTACTTC. This codes for CASSFEGLLSYEQYF. The complete variable domain, with remaining parts taken from reference TRBV28 and TRBJ2-7, reads DVKVTQSSRYLVKRTGEKVFLECVQDMDHENMFWYRQDPGLGLRLIYFSYDVKMKEKGDIPEGYSVSREKKERFSLILESASTNQTSMYLCASSFEGLLSYEQYFGPGTRLTVT.

This clonotype turned up a few times. This CDR3 is CATSRDLAGNQPQHF. The CDR3, as DNA: TGTGCCACCAGCAGAGATTTGGCCGGAAATCAGCCCCAGCATTTT. The rearrangement links TRBV15 to TRBJ1-5; D is unresolved. CDR3 length: 15 residues. The germline V gene has CDR1 LNHNV and CDR2 YYDKDF (reference sequence). V lost 0 bases and J 4 bases, leaving 10 bases between the germline ends. Together with reference TRBV15 and TRBJ1-5, the CDR3 gives the full variable domain: DAMVIQNPRYQVTQFGKPVTLSCSQTLNHNVMYWYQQKSSQAPKLLFHYYDKDFNNEADTPDNFQSRRPNTSFCFLDIRSPGLGDTAMYLCATSRDLAGNQPQHFGDGTRLSIL.

This clonotype occurred many times. V is TRBV10-3 and J is TRBJ2-3; TRBD2 aligns across 11 bases. The V gene end was trimmed by 3 bases and the J gene end by 2 bases; junction bases not matched to a gene: 4. Per germline, CDR1 ENHRY and CDR2 SYGVKD. The CDR3 totals 16 residues. CDR3 nucleotide sequence: TGTGCCATCAGTGACGATAGCGGGAGGGCCACAGATACGCAGTATTTT. Its protein product is CAISDDSGRATDTQYF.

The table lists this clonotype with a count of one. The rearrangement uses TRBV6-1 and TRBJ1-5, with D maybe TRBD1 (6 bases). The CDR3 runs 15 residues. CDR1 MNHNS and CDR2 SASEGT come from the germline V gene. Trimming stripped 6 bases from V and 0 bases from J, with 12 bases between. CDR3 protein: CASRATGNSNQPQHF. For the CDR3, the DNA is TGTGCCAGCAGGGCGACAGGAAATAGCAATCAGCCCCAGCATTTT.

This clonotype was detected only a few times. This chain uses TRBV7-3 with TRBJ2-2, with D possibly matching TRBD2 (6 bases). Trimming cost V 4 bases and J 2 bases, with 17 bases left between them. Germline assignment: CDR1 SGHTA and CDR2 FQGTGA. There are 17 residues in the CDR3. CDR3 sequence: CASSSSWVGGNTGELFF. The CDR3 DNA is TGTGCCAGCAGCTCCTCCTGGGTCGGGGGAAACACCGGGGAGCTGTTTTTT.

This clonotype appeared many times. This chain connects TRBV20-1 to TRBJ1-3; 7 bases line up with TRBD1. The CDR3 sequence is 14 residues long. Germline V gene lookup returns CDR1 DFQATT and CDR2 SNEGSKA (reference sequence). J was trimmed by 2 bases and V by 0 bases; bases with no gene match: 1. This chain's CDR3 is CSARDRGAGNTIYF. The CDR3 coding sequence is TGCAGTGCTAGAGACAGGGGGGCTGGAAACACCATATATTTT.

Many counts were recorded for this clonotype. This chain links TRBV5-1 with TRBJ2-1, with 8 bases matching TRBD1. This CDR3 has 14 residues. Germline CDR1 and CDR2: SGHRS and YFSETQ. Trimming cost V 0 bases and J 10 bases; bases outside gene matches: 6. The CDR3 DNA follows: TGCGCCAGCAGCTTGGGACAGGGGTCCCGGGAGCAGTTCTTC. Translation gives CASSLGQGSREQFF.

As concerns this clonotype: This sequence may be a read error, since a much larger clone differs from it by one base. V gene TRBV11-2 combines with J gene TRBJ2-1; 8 nucleotides align to TRBD1. In germline, CDR1 is SGHAT, CDR2 FQNNGV. The CDR3 is 15 amino acids. The chain's CDR3 is CAGSFMTGAYNEQFF. The DNA of the CDR3 is TGTGCCGGCAGCTTCATGACAGGGGCCTACAATGAGCAGTTCTTC.

In this sample, this clonotype turned up many times. V gene TRBV28 combines with J gene TRBJ1-4; 7 bases match TRBD1. This CDR3 has 13 amino acids. V trimming: 3 bases; J trimming: 6 bases; junction bases outside the gene matches: 1. The germline V gene has CDR1 MDHEN and CDR2 SYDVKM. The CDR3 is CASSFGTDEKLFF. The CDR3 nucleotides are TGTGCCAGCAGTTTCGGGACAGATGAAAAACTGTTTTTT.

This clonotype was picked up many times. This sequence joins TRBV20-1 and TRBJ1-1; 7 nucleotides match TRBD1. Germline V CDR1 and CDR2: DFQATT, SNEGSKA (reference sequence). The V segment lost 5 bases and the J segment 5 bases; nucleotides outside the gene matches: 2. The CDR3 sequence is 11 residues long. In nucleotides, the CDR3 is TGCAGTGCTCTACAGGGGACTGAAGCTTTCTTT. Residues: CSALQGTEAFF.

This clonotype was counted ten times or more. The chain links TRBV10-3 to TRBJ1-1, with no clear D. Germline lookup yields CDR1 ENHRY and CDR2 SYGVKD. The length of the CDR3 is 15 residues. The V end lost 0 bases, the J end lost 2 bases, and 10 bases lay between the germline ends. The CDR3 loop is CAISESGLGNTEAFF. The CDR3 DNA reads TGTGCCATCAGTGAGTCCGGCTTGGGAAACACTGAAGCTTTCTTT.

This clonotype was found many times. This chain links TRBV30 with TRBJ1-1; D call uncertain. Between the trimmed V and J ends, which lost 4 bases and 0 bases, there was a span of 12 bases. The V gene's germline CDR1 is GTSNPN and CDR2 SVGIG (reference sequence). This CDR3 is 14 amino acids long. This chain's CDR3 is CAWIGGVMNTEAFF. The CDR3 DNA sequence: TGTGCCTGGATCGGTGGAGTGATGAACACTGAAGCTTTCTTT.

The chain recombines TRBV12-3 or TRBV12-4 with TRBJ2-1; TRBD2 is a possible D gene (6 bases). The CDR3 loop spans 12 amino acids. Trimming took 6 bases from V and 15 from J, leaving 18 bases between them. The CDR3 DNA reads as TGTGCCAGCAGCCGCGGGGAGCGGTTTCCGTTCTTC. Its translation: CASSRGERFPFF.

This clonotype was counted many times. This chain connects TRBV14 to TRBJ2-1; D not resolved. V shed 2 bases and J shed 8 bases, with 10 bases lying between them. Germline V gene lookup returns CDR1 SGHDN and CDR2 FVKESK. The CDR3 is 13 amino acids. The CDR3 region has the DNA TGTGCCAGCAGCCAATCCTTAGTACATGAGCAGTTCTTC. Encoded protein: CASSQSLVHEQFF.

About this clonotype itself: A much larger clone differs from this one at a single base, so this may be a read error. The rearrangement uses TRBV5-6 and TRBJ1-5, with TRBD1 matching 7 bases. The CDR3 has 15 residues. Germline V lookup: CDR1 SGHDT, CDR2 YYEEEE. J was trimmed by 7 bases and V by 5 bases; bases with no gene match: 12. The CDR3 sequence: CASSPTTGVLQPQHF. Written as DNA, the CDR3 is TGTGCCAGCAGTCCCACAACAGGGGTCTTACAGCCCCAGCATTTT.

V is TRBV11-2 and J is TRBJ2-1; 10 bases align to TRBD2. The CDR3 extends over 16 amino acids. Germline lookup yields CDR1 SGHAT and CDR2 FQNNGV. Trimming cost V 5 bases and J 7 bases; bases outside gene matches: 11. The CDR3 DNA follows: TGTGCCAGCAGCACCCCAGCGGGAGGGCCTGGGAATGAGCAGTTCTTC. Amino acids: CASSTPAGGPGNEQFF.

The chain carries TRBV28 and TRBJ2-7, with D possibly matching TRBD2 (6 bases). CDR1 and CDR2 from the germline V gene are MDHEN and SYDVKM. The CDR3 loop spans 16 amino acids. V gave up 3 bases and J gave up 2 bases, with 17 bases separating them. CDR3 in amino acids: CASSLHGSLGAYEQYF. The DNA of the CDR3 is TGTGCCAGCAGTTTGCACGGGAGCCTAGGGGCCTACGAGCAGTACTTC.

Remarks on this clonotype: Its ends do not fully match the called genes, so a read error is possible. The chain is built from TRBV2 and TRBJ2-3; 12 nucleotides line up with TRBD2. The CDR3 extends over 16 amino acids. Germline V gene sequence: CDR1 SNHLY, CDR2 FYNNEI. CDR3 bases: TGTGCCAGCAGAGAAACTAGCGGGGGGCGCACAGATACACAGTATTTT. This translates into CASRETSGGRTDTQYF.

In this sample, this clonotype turned up many times. The chain uses TRBV5-1 and TRBJ2-7; D may correspond to TRBD1 or TRBD2 (5 bases each). This CDR3 region has 14 residues. V was pared by 0 bases and J by 6 bases, with 13 bases between. Germline assignment: CDR1 SGHRS and CDR2 YFSETQ. The CDR3 spells CASSLALGVGEQYF. The CDR3 coding sequence is TGCGCCAGCAGCTTGGCCCTGGGGGTTGGCGAGCAGTACTTC.

This clonotype was seen at least ten times. The chain couples TRBV12-3 or TRBV12-4 to TRBJ1-1; D is unresolved. The CDR3 is made up of 14 amino acids. The germline V and J ends were trimmed by 2 bases and 1 base, with 8 bases remaining between them. The CDR3 loop is CASSLMGKNTEAFF. In nucleotides, the CDR3 is TGTGCCAGCAGTTTAATGGGGAAGAACACTGAAGCTTTCTTT.